One sample yielded the 10 T cell receptor beta chains listed below, sequenced in a study of post-analysis software for immune sequencing data. Whole-study results and caveats: The five TRBV segments detected at higher frequency in patients than in controls included TRBV5-6, TRBV5-1 and TRBV20-1.

The TCR beta cDNA libraries contained unique molecular identifiers. TCRdb redid the calling of the PCR reads with MiXCR, one entry per CDR3 protein. The table shows under 900,000 distinct CDR3 sequences, with roughly 50% occurring only once. No antigen is known for these receptors. Sequences were obtained from blood. These receptor sequences come from a girl aged 10 to 17 with multiple sclerosis.

This chain links TRBV20-1 with TRBJ2-5; 9 nucleotides line up with TRBD1. Germline loops: CDR1 DFQATT, CDR2 SNEGSKA (reference sequence). This CDR3 contains 15 residues. V lost 1 base and J lost 4; bases outside the gene matches: 7. Here the CDR3 reads CSARVLRQGGETQYF. The CDR3 bases are TGCAGTGCTAGAGTTTTGAGACAGGGGGGAGAGACCCAGTACTTC.

This chain uses TRBV5-1 with TRBJ2-3; a possible D gene is TRBD1 (6 bases). The CDR3 length is 15 residues. Germline V gene data show CDR1 as SGHRS and CDR2 as YFSETQ. Deletions cut 0 bases from V and 5 bases from J, with 13 bases between. This CDR3 is CASSLGGGEKDTQYF. The CDR3 DNA is TGCGCCAGCAGCTTGGGAGGGGGAGAGAAAGATACGCAGTATTTT.

The J gene is TRBJ2-4, the V gene TRBV12-3 or TRBV12-4, with D unclear. Judging by the DNA end, TRBJ2-7 fits better; the J call may be wrong. The CDR3 totals 16 residues. The DNA for the CDR3 is TGTGCCAGCAGTTTAGCGGTACAAGGGCGCCCCTACGAGCAGTACTTC. Encoded protein: CASSLAVQGRPYEQYF.

The chain is built from TRBV5-1 and TRBJ2-1; 7 bases are a match to TRBD1. Germline CDR1 and CDR2: SGHRS and YFSETQ. The CDR3 has 15 residues. V was clipped by 0 bases and J by 5 bases; unmatched bases: 5. For the CDR3, the DNA is TGCGCCAGCAGCTTGGCGGCAGGGGGTGACAATGAGCAGTTCTTC. Amino acid sequence: CASSLAAGGDNEQFF.

This chain links TRBV4-3 with TRBJ2-7; D assignment may be TRBD1 or TRBD2 (5 bases each). Trimming pared 0 bases from V and 4 bases from J, leaving 13 bases between. The CDR3 covers 15 residues. Germline V CDR1 and CDR2: LGHNA, YSLEER. This CDR3 reads CASSQDMGRMYEQYF. The CDR3 DNA follows: TGCGCCAGCAGCCAAGATATGGGACGAATGTACGAGCAGTACTTC.

This clonotype has just one count. This chain uses TRBV20-1 with TRBJ2-7; D might be TRBD1 (6 bases). The J call may be faulty, since TRBJ2-5 better matches the DNA end. The CDR3 is 14 amino acids. Germline V lookup: CDR1 DFQATT, CDR2 SNEGSKA (reference sequence). CDR3 loop: CSAKTGPSRETQYF. CDR3 DNA: TGCAGTGCAAAGACAGGTCCCTCCCGGGAGACCCAGTACTTC.

The J gene is TRBJ2-3, the V gene TRBV5-1; 9 positions match TRBD2. The trim removed 3 bases at V and 3 bases at J, leaving 11 bases unmatched. CDR1 SGHRS and CDR2 YFSETQ come from the germline V gene. The CDR3 spans 17 residues. The DNA for the CDR3 is TGCGCCAGCAGCTCCGCTAGTAGCGGGGGTCTGACAGATACGCAGTATTTT. Translated: CASSSASSGGLTDTQYF.

The chain carries TRBV11-3 and TRBJ2-3, with D perhaps matching TRBD2 (5 bases). Germline CDR1 and CDR2: SGHNT and YENEEA. This CDR3 has 13 residues. The ends were cut back, 5 bases at V and 10 bases at J, with 16 bases in the middle. CDR3 coding DNA: TGTGCCAGCAGCAGAACCGCGGGTGGAGCGCAGTATTTT. It codes for CASSRTAGGAQYF.

The table lists this clonotype with a few counts. This chain links TRBV6-5 with TRBJ1-1, with 7 bases fitting TRBD1. The V and J ends lost 0 bases and 9 bases, in that order; junction bases with no gene match: 7. In germline, CDR1 is MNHEY, CDR2 SVGAGI. The CDR3 has 14 residues. CDR3 in amino acids: CASSYSDRADKAFF. CDR3 nucleotides: TGTGCCAGCAGTTACTCCGACAGGGCAGATAAAGCTTTCTTT.

The rearrangement joins TRBV7-9 to TRBJ2-5; D unclear. The J call may be faulty, since TRBJ2-7 better matches the DNA end. The CDR3 consists of 14 residues. The germline V gene has CDR1 SEHNR and CDR2 FQNEAQ (reference sequence). The CDR3 sequence is CASSLAARAGEQYF. In DNA form, the CDR3 reads TGTGCCAGCAGCTTGGCTGCTAGGGCTGGCGAGCAGTACTTC.